This T cell receptor (beta chain) was recorded in a study of T-cell reconstitution after alpha-beta-depleted transplantation in children. Study-level results: Counts and diversity of T cells one year after transplant came mostly from newly produced T cells. It was reported that alpha-beta T cells came from several hundred expanded graft clones (about two months after transplant).

This clonotype came up many times. No antigen is known for it. For TCRbeta, the library was prepared with unique molecular identifiers. TCRdb reprocessed the PCR reads via MiXCR and lists one record per CDR3 protein. The sample holds a few hundred thousand distinct CDR3 sequences, 43% seen once. Germline loops: CDR1 SQVTM, CDR2 ANQGSEA. V lost 7 bases and J lost 1, with 10 bases in between. CDR3 length: 12 residues. The source material was PBMCs, sampled before TCRalphabeta/CD19-depleted stem cell transplant. The J gene is TRBJ2-5, the V gene TRBV29-1, with D possibly matching TRBD2 (6 bases). This sequence originates from a girl aged 2 to 9 with aplastic anemia, due to receive a stem cell transplant. Written as DNA, the CDR3 is TGCAGCGAAGGGACTGGCCAAGAGACCCAGTACTTC. This encodes CSEGTGQETQYF.